Sequencing of this TCR beta chain was carried out in a study of blood T cells in healthy people across ages. For the study at large: Researchers report that template switching captured about one barcoded beta molecule per two T cells.

A second about 7 to 11 cycle PCR used barcoded and J-beta primers. TCRdb re-derived calls from the 5' RACE reads in MiXCR, one entry per CDR3 protein. The sample lists over 950,000 distinct CDR3 sequences; roughly half were seen once. The CDR3 runs 14 residues. Germline loops: CDR1 KGHSH, CDR2 LQKENI. The V segment lost 5 bases and the J segment 0 bases; nucleotides outside the gene matches: 3. This clonotype was picked up a small number of times. The chain couples TRBV18 to TRBJ1-1; 7 positions match TRBD1. The receptor comes from a woman in her sixties or seventies in good health. Sequencing was performed on blood. The CDR3 sequence: CASSATGMNTEAFF. As DNA, the CDR3 is TGTGCCAGCTCAGCGACAGGGATGAACACTGAAGCTTTCTTT.